This entry describes one TCR beta chain. PCR amplification relied on 60 Vbeta primers (plus 13 Jbeta primers). Only in-frame clones appear in the TCRdb table, and some are missing; sequencing was by immunoSEQ multiplex PCR. The sample has fewer than 100,000 clones, roughly 80% seen once. The data originate from a study of cytomegalovirus exposure and HLA in healthy donors. This CDR3 spans 15 amino acids. Germline-derived CDR1 and CDR2 are MDHEN and SYDVKM. V gave up 4 bases and J gave up 3 bases; unmatched junction bases: 8. The sequenced sample was PBMCs. This sequence was found in a man aged 40-49 years in good health and CMV-seropositive. The rearrangement links TRBV28 to TRBJ2-7; 8 bases match TRBD1. The CDR3 loop is CASSSIGTGHYEQYF. DNA for the CDR3: TGTGCCAGCAGTTCGATCGGGACAGGACACTACGAGCAGTACTTC.